These 13 T cell receptor beta chains share one sample of origin, sequenced in a study of blood T cell repertoires in COVID-19. This table comes from immunoSEQ multiplex PCR, and its TCRdb copy is limited to in-frame clones, with some not included. Of more than 200,000 clones in the sample, around 86% were seen once. The specimen sequenced was peripheral blood. These receptors were obtained from a woman aged 55-70 years with COVID-19, enrolled during active disease.

The rearrangement links TRBV7-8 to TRBJ1-4; D is perhaps TRBD1 (5 bases). This CDR3 comprises 15 residues. With 3 bases removed from V and 8 bases from J, the gap between germline ends came to 16 bases. CDR1 and CDR2 from the germline V gene are SGHVS and FQNEAQ. The CDR3 loop reads CASSFSVGRGEKLFF. For the CDR3, the DNA is TGTGCCAGCAGCTTCTCCGTGGGGCGGGGGGAAAAACTGTTTTTT. The complete variable domain, with remaining parts taken from reference TRBV7-8 and TRBJ1-4, reads GAGVSQSPRYKVAKRGQDVALRCDPISGHVSLFWYQQALGQGPEFLTYFQNEAQLDKSGLPSDRFFAERPEGSVSTLKIQRTQQEDSAVYLCASSFSVGRGEKLFFGSGTQLSVL.

Of note for this clone: Within the sample, other DNA sequences also encode this same CDR3. V and J are TRBV5-1 and TRBJ2-7; TRBD1 aligns across 10 bases. The CDR3 covers 14 residues. Germline loops: CDR1 SGHRS, CDR2 YFSETQ. V was pared by 4 bases and J by 1 base, with 2 bases of the junction left unmatched. The CDR3 region has the DNA TGCGCCAGCAGCGGACAGGGGGGTTCCTACGAGCAGTACTTC. Translation gives CASSGQGGSYEQYF.

V and J are TRBV6-5 and TRBJ2-3, with D unresolved. Germline-derived CDR1 and CDR2 are MNHEY and SVGAGI. The CDR3 contains 12 residues. V dropped 9 bases and J dropped 2 bases, with 9 bases sitting between them. CDR3 in amino acids: CASMRLTDTQYF. CDR3 bases: TGTGCCAGTATGCGGCTCACAGATACGCAGTATTTT.

This chain links TRBV11-1 with TRBJ2-2, with 8 bases matching TRBD2. The ends lost 6 bases at V and 1 base at J; junction bases unmatched: 4. Germline-derived CDR1 and CDR2 are SGHAT and FQDESV (reference sequence). This CDR3 is built from 15 residues. CDR3 loop: CASRRTSKNTGELFF. The CDR3 DNA is TGTGCCAGCAGGAGGACTAGCAAGAACACCGGGGAGCTGTTTTTT.

The chain recombines TRBV3-1 (or the pseudogene TRBV3-2) with TRBJ2-1, with 16 bases that match TRBD2. This CDR3 spans 17 amino acids. Germline trimming cut 4 bases from V and 4 bases from J; bases unmatched to any gene: 4. CDR1 is LGHDT, CDR2 YNNKEL, per germline (reference sequence). The CDR3 DNA is TGTGCCAGCAGCCGGGGACTAGCGGGAGGGCTATACAATGAGCAGTTCTTC. Protein product: CASSRGLAGGLYNEQFF.

This clone was seen only once. The sample has other DNA sequences that encode this CDR3 too. The chain employs TRBV5-1 and TRBJ2-3; D remains ambiguous. V lost 2 bases and J 6 bases, leaving 4 bases between the germline ends. The CDR3 length is 11 residues. Germline V gene sequence: CDR1 SGHRS, CDR2 YFSETQ. For the CDR3, the DNA is TGCGCCAGCAGCTTCAGGGATACGCAGTATTTT. Its protein product is CASSFRDTQYF.

The chain joins TRBV2 to TRBJ2-7, with 15 bases lining up with TRBD2. CDR3 size: 15 residues. CDR1 is SNHLY and CDR2 is FYNNEI in the germline V gene. The ends lost 7 bases at V and 1 base at J; junction bases unmatched: 2. The CDR3: CASTGLAGGSYEQYF. The DNA of the CDR3 is TGTGCCAGCACCGGACTAGCGGGAGGGTCCTACGAGCAGTACTTC. Filled out from reference TRBV2 and TRBJ2-7, the complete variable domain reads EPEVTQTPSHQVTQMGQEVILRCVPISNHLYFYWYRQILGQKVEFLVSFYNNEISEKSEIFDDQFSVERPDGSNFTLKIRSTKLEDSAMYFCASTGLAGGSYEQYFGPGTRLTVT.

The chain couples TRBV4-3 to TRBJ2-1; D might be TRBD2 (6 bases). V was pared by 3 bases and J by 0 bases, with 18 bases between. This CDR3 has 18 amino acids. In germline, CDR1 is LGHNA, CDR2 YSLEER. The CDR3 sequence: CASSQTRKLALSYNEQFF. In DNA, the CDR3 is TGCGCCAGCAGCCAGACAAGAAAACTAGCCCTCTCCTACAATGAGCAGTTCTTC.

This sequence joins TRBV28 and TRBJ1-5, with 10 bases that match TRBD1. The V and J ends lost 6 bases and 5 bases, in that order; junction bases with no gene match: 4. CDR3 length: 14 residues. From germline, CDR1 is MDHEN and CDR2 SYDVKM. CDR3 coding DNA: TGTGCCAGCAGGAGGGACAGGGGATATCAGCCCCAGCATTTT. Its translation: CASRRDRGYQPQHF.

V is TRBV11-3 and J is TRBJ2-5; D remains unclear. The J call could be wrong; TRBJ2-7 is a better fit for the DNA end. CDR1 is SGHNT and CDR2 is YENEEA in the germline V gene. The CDR3 is 13 amino acids. The chain's CDR3 is CASSLGVRSEQYF. CDR3 DNA: TGTGCCAGCAGCTTAGGGGTACGCAGCGAGCAGTACTTC.

J is TRBJ2-4 and V is TRBV19, with TRBD1 matching 8 bases. Germline V gene data show CDR1 as LNHDA and CDR2 as SQIVND (reference sequence). Losses at the gene ends were 6 bases for V and 3 bases for J; bases not matched to a gene: 7. The length of the CDR3 is 15 residues. The CDR3: CASRDRARGKNIQYF. For the CDR3, the DNA is TGTGCCAGTAGGGACAGGGCCCGGGGCAAAAACATTCAGTACTTC.

This rearrangement joins TRBV19 to TRBJ2-7; D is perhaps TRBD1 (6 bases). V was clipped by 1 base and J by 3 bases, with 13 bases between them. CDR3 length: 15 residues. Germline values: CDR1 LNHDA, CDR2 SQIVND (reference sequence). CDR3 loop: CASSIGGQLHYEQYF. The CDR3 nucleotides read TGTGCCAGTAGTATAGGTGGACAGCTTCACTACGAGCAGTACTTC.

The gene calls are TRBV9 and TRBJ1-3; TRBD1 matches at 7 bases. In germline, CDR1 is SGDLS, CDR2 YYNGEE. This CDR3 is 14 amino acids long. Unmatched junction bases numbered 3, after V lost 6 bases and J lost 0 bases. The CDR3 DNA follows: TGTGCCAGCAATACAGGGGCCTCTGGAAACACCATATATTTT. This translates into CASNTGASGNTIYF. The full variable domain, with the rest looked up from reference TRBV9 and TRBJ1-3, is DSGVTQTPKHLITATGQRVTLRCSPRSGDLSVYWYQQSLDQGLQFLIQYYNGEERAKGNILERFSAQQFPDLHSELNLSSLELGDSALYFCASNTGASGNTIYFGEGSWLTVV.